One and the same sample provided the 29 T cell receptor beta chains below, sequenced in a study of T cell clusters in autoimmune cytopenias. Each sample's input was 200 to 300 ng genomic DNA, 38,000 or so genome equivalents. TRB was amplified by touch-down multiplex PCR, primer pools A and B combined. TCRdb reprocessed the multiplex PCR reads, keeping one entry per CDR3 protein, no DNA. The repertoire table contains 6,800 or so distinct CDR3 sequences. These data are also associated with another study on T cell repertoires in aging, cancer and after chemotherapy.

The sequenced sample was peripheral blood. The receptors originated from a human donor in good health.

The chain employs TRBV5-4 and TRBJ2-3; as DNA is missing, the TRBD2 call by TCRdb cannot be tested. The CDR3 has 15 amino acids. CDR1 and CDR2 from the germline V gene are SGHNT and YYREEE (reference sequence). CDR3 residues: CASSSTSGGADTQYF.

This clonotype is classed as medium-sized by frequency. The chain couples TRBV6-1 to TRBJ1-5; TCRdb's D call of TRBD1 is untestable without DNA. Germline CDR1 and CDR2: MNHNS and SASEGT. This CDR3 has 13 amino acids. The CDR3 sequence is CASSTGGFQPQHF.

The rearrangement links TRBV7-6 to TRBJ2-5; TCRdb gives TRBD1 as the D gene, but with no DNA this cannot be confirmed. Germline CDR1 is SGHVS and CDR2 is FNYEAQ. The CDR3 runs 15 residues. The CDR3 here is CASRSRRQYQETQYF.

The chain has TRBV7-6 and TRBJ1-5; the D call of TRBD1 rests on TCRdb alone, since no DNA is present to check it. CDR3 length: 14 residues. Germline V lookup: CDR1 SGHVS, CDR2 FNYEAQ. The CDR3 loop reads CASSLHRGNQPQHF.

The J gene is TRBJ2-3, the V gene TRBV5-1. CDR3 length: 13 residues. Germline lookup yields CDR1 SGHRS and CDR2 YFSETQ. The chain's CDR3 is CASSSGSTDTQYF.

The V call is TRBV27, the J call TRBJ1-3; TCRdb's D call, TRBD1, is unchecked because there is no DNA. Germline CDR1 reads MNHEY; CDR2 reads SMNVEV (reference sequence). CDR3 length: 13 amino acids. The CDR3 region is CASSPGSGNTIYF.

The chain uses TRBV5-6 and TRBJ2-1; checking the TCRdb D call of TRBD1 is not possible without DNA. Germline lookup yields CDR1 SGHDT and CDR2 YYEEEE. This CDR3 has 15 residues. CDR3 sequence reads: CASSPGTGGLWEQFF.

The chain couples TRBV7-2 to TRBJ2-2; the D gene TCRdb calls, TRBD2, cannot be checked with no DNA. The CDR3 runs 16 residues. CDR1 and CDR2 (germline): SGHTA, FQGNSA. This chain's CDR3 is CASSLKRGTSTGELFF.

This chain connects TRBV12-3 or TRBV12-4 to TRBJ2-7; the TCRdb D gene call, TRBD1, has no DNA to confirm it. The CDR3 has 14 amino acids. The CDR3 sequence is CASSPHGGSYEQYF.

This clonotype is labeled medium-sized based on frequency. This rearrangement joins TRBV30 to TRBJ1-4. CDR3 length: 14 residues. CDR1 GTSNPN and CDR2 SVGIG come from the germline V gene (reference sequence). CDR3 amino acids: CAWGAGGINEKLFF.

The chain is built from TRBV12-3 or TRBV12-4 and TRBJ1-2. CDR3 size: 14 residues. The CDR3 protein is CASSRSTDNYGYTF.

By frequency, this clonotype registers medium-sized. The CDR3 is CASSSGTGEVASTDTQYF. This chain joins TRBV6-5 and TRBJ2-3; TCRdb selects TRBD1, and the lack of DNA leaves this call unchecked. From germline, CDR1 is MNHEY and CDR2 SVGAGI. This CDR3 comprises 18 residues.

This clonotype is called medium-sized based on its frequency. The chain combines TRBV6-5 with TRBJ2-6; TCRdb names TRBD2, which stays unverified in the absence of DNA. The CDR3 covers 15 residues. Germline assignment: CDR1 MNHEY and CDR2 SVGAGI. This CDR3 is CASSRTISGANVLTF.

J is TRBJ1-4 and V is TRBV19; no DNA is available, so the TRBD1 call from TCRdb remains unchecked. In germline, CDR1 is LNHDA, CDR2 SQIVND (reference sequence). The CDR3 runs 16 residues. The CDR3 region is CASRNRGDATNEKLFF.

The rearrangement joins TRBV5-1 to TRBJ1-2; no DNA is available, so the TRBD1 call from TCRdb remains unchecked. The V gene's germline CDR1 is SGHRS and CDR2 YFSETQ. The CDR3 is 15 amino acids. The CDR3 is CASTTYRAGGYGYTF.

The chain carries TRBV6-1 and TRBJ2-7; TCRdb lists TRBD1, though no DNA is available to test this call. Germline loops: CDR1 MNHNS, CDR2 SASEGT. The CDR3 consists of 17 residues. CDR3 sequence: CASSVFRGKRSPEEQYF.

CDR3 in amino acids: CASSQVMGGDFYEQYF. The chain couples TRBV4-3 to TRBJ2-7; checking the TCRdb D call of TRBD2 is not possible without DNA. Germline V CDR1 and CDR2: LGHNA, YSLEER. The CDR3 is 16 amino acids.

This clonotype ranks as large (0.1 to 1%) in terms of frequency. The chain recombines TRBV11-1 with TRBJ2-3; TCRdb's D gene call, TRBD1, goes unchecked for lack of DNA. Germline CDR1 is SGHAT and CDR2 is FQDESV (reference sequence). This CDR3 is built from 14 residues. CDR3 sequence: CASSSRTGTDTQYF.

By frequency, this clonotype is medium-sized. The gene calls are TRBV6-2 or TRBV6-3 and TRBJ2-2; TCRdb's D call of TRBD2 is untestable without DNA. The germline V gene has CDR1 MNHEY and CDR2 SVGEGT. The CDR3 is 11 amino acids. Here the CDR3 reads CASALTGELFF.

The V call is TRBV6-1, the J call TRBJ1-6. The CDR3 has 13 residues. Germline-derived CDR1 and CDR2 are MNHNS and SASEGT. The CDR3 reads CASTLMQVSPLHF.

J is TRBJ1-4 and V is TRBV6-1; TCRdb designates TRBD1, a call that cannot be tested without DNA. The CDR3 has 15 residues. CDR1 is MNHNS and CDR2 is SASEGT in the germline V gene. The CDR3 loop is CASSYSYRNHEKLFF.

This clonotype ranks as medium-sized in terms of frequency. This chain links TRBV11-1 with TRBJ2-5; with no DNA, the TCRdb D assignment of TRBD1 cannot be verified. Germline V CDR1 and CDR2: SGHAT, FQDESV (reference sequence). This CDR3 is built from 14 residues. CDR3 residues: CASSLRTGGETQYF.

This clonotype is called medium-sized based on its frequency. The J gene is TRBJ2-2, the V gene TRBV30. The germline V gene has CDR1 GTSNPN and CDR2 SVGIG (reference sequence). This CDR3 is built from 13 residues. The CDR3 loop reads CAWSVQGTGELFF.

Considering frequency, this clonotype is medium-sized. The rearrangement uses TRBV19 and TRBJ2-3; the D call of TRBD2 rests on TCRdb alone, since no DNA is present to check it. The germline V gene has CDR1 LNHDA and CDR2 SQIVND (reference sequence). The CDR3 contains 13 residues. CDR3 sequence reads: CASLPRGTDTQYF.

The chain uses TRBV18 and TRBJ2-7. The length of the CDR3 is 13 residues. Looked up from germline, CDR1 is KGHSH and CDR2 is LQKENI. CDR3 amino acids: CASSPARLYEQYF.

The rearrangement uses TRBV12-3 or TRBV12-4 and TRBJ2-7; the D call from TCRdb, TRBD1, cannot be confirmed without DNA. The CDR3 has 14 amino acids. The CDR3 spells CASSLYGTGDEQYF.

The chain is built from TRBV5-6 and TRBJ1-4; TCRdb lists TRBD1, though no DNA is available to test this call. Germline loops: CDR1 SGHDT, CDR2 YYEEEE. The CDR3 spans 15 residues. CDR3: CASSPQGAGNEKLFF. The full variable domain, in which reference TRBV5-6 and TRBJ1-4 provide the parts outside the CDR3, is DAGVTQSPTHLIKTRGQQVTLRCSPKSGHDTVSWYQQALGQGPQFIFQYYEEEERQRGNFPDRFSGHQFPNYSSELNVNALLLGDSALYLCASSPQGAGNEKLFFGSGTQLSVL.

V and J are TRBV19 and TRBJ1-2; TCRdb calls TRBD1, which cannot be checked without DNA. There are 15 residues in the CDR3. CDR1 and CDR2 from the germline V gene are LNHDA and SQIVND (reference sequence). CDR3 amino acids: CASSKKPGQGFGYTF.

V is TRBV11-1 and J is TRBJ2-7; TCRdb's D gene call, TRBD1, goes unchecked for lack of DNA. This CDR3 contains 14 residues. From germline, CDR1 is SGHAT and CDR2 FQDESV (reference sequence). The CDR3 sequence is CASSSGQGAYEQYF.